What follows are 17 T cell receptor beta chains derived from one specimen sequenced in a study of blood T cell repertoires in COVID-19. Only in-frame clones appear in the TCRdb table, and some are missing; sequencing was by immunoSEQ multiplex PCR. Of over 150,000 clones in the sample, roughly four fifths are singletons; the top ten hold 6% to 8%. What was sequenced was PBMCs or T cells enriched from blood (not recorded which). The receptors come from a man in his forties who had recovered from COVID-19.

The J gene is TRBJ1-1, the V gene TRBV5-1; maybe TRBD1 (5 bases). This CDR3 has 16 residues. Germline V gene sequence: CDR1 SGHRS, CDR2 YFSETQ. Trimming removed 5 bases at V and 1 base at J, with 18 bases between. The CDR3 nucleotides are TGCGCCAGCAGACCCCTAGAGGCAGGGTCGAACACTGAAGCTTTCTTT. Translating it yields CASRPLEAGSNTEAFF.

This chain links TRBV4-1 with TRBJ2-5; 11 bases line up with TRBD2. The length of the CDR3 is 14 residues. The junction had 2 bases not matched to a gene; V was cut back by 4 bases and J by 4 bases. Looked up from germline, CDR1 is MGHRA and CDR2 is YSYEKL. The CDR3 bases are TGCGCCAGCAGCCTTGGACTAGCGGGAGAGACCCAGTACTTC. Amino acid sequence: CASSLGLAGETQYF.

V is TRBV5-1 and J is TRBJ2-3, with 7 positions matching TRBD1. The CDR3 is 16 residues long. Per the germline V gene, CDR1 is SGHRS and CDR2 is YFSETQ. V lost 0 bases, J lost 3 bases, and 7 bases stayed unmatched. The CDR3: CASSLGPGRGTDTQYF. CDR3 DNA: TGCGCCAGCAGCTTGGGCCCAGGCAGGGGGACAGATACGCAGTATTTT.

CDR3 protein: CASSPLAGDLPHEQFF. The CDR3, as DNA: TGTGCCAGCAGCCCTCTAGCGGGGGACCTGCCGCATGAGCAGTTCTTC. This chain uses TRBV3-1 (or the pseudogene TRBV3-2) with TRBJ2-1; the match to TRBD2 covers 10 bases. This CDR3 has 16 residues. The germline CDR1 and CDR2 sequences are LGHDT and YNNKEL (reference sequence). V lost 4 bases and J lost 8; bases outside the gene matches: 11.

V gene TRBV7-6 combines with J gene TRBJ2-1; D might be TRBD2 (5 bases). The CDR3 is 15 residues long. V was shortened by 1 base and J by 6 bases, with 13 bases between the two germline ends. Germline V CDR1 and CDR2: SGHVS, FNYEAQ. This chain's CDR3 is CASSLGLATRNEQFF. In DNA, the CDR3 is TGTGCCAGCAGCTTAGGGCTAGCCACCCGCAATGAGCAGTTCTTC.

This clone was seen more than once but under ten times. This rearrangement joins TRBV6-2 or TRBV6-3 to TRBJ1-6, with a tentative D call TRBD1 (6 bases). CDR3 length: 15 residues. The germline V and J ends were trimmed by 6 bases and 8 bases, with 17 bases remaining between them. The germline CDR1 and CDR2 sequences are MNHEY and SVGEGT. For the CDR3, the DNA is TGTGCCAGCAGCTCGCCGGACAGCAACTATTCACCCCTCCACTTT. Protein: CASSSPDSNYSPLHF.

This chain links TRBV7-6 with TRBJ2-5; possibly TRBD2 for D (5 bases). The V gene's germline CDR1 is SGHVS and CDR2 FNYEAQ. The CDR3 length is 14 residues. Trimming took off 5 bases at V and 2 bases at J, with 12 bases between the two ends. The CDR3 sequence is CASSGTRRQETQYF. CDR3 DNA sequence: TGTGCCAGCAGCGGTACAAGGAGGCAAGAGACCCAGTACTTC.

V is TRBV4-1 and J is TRBJ2-2; 11 bases agree with TRBD2. CDR1 and CDR2 (germline): MGHRA, YSYEKL. The CDR3 runs to 20 residues. After removal of 1 base from V and 7 bases from J, the junction contained 17 bases not matched to a gene. The CDR3 loop reads CASSQGGWLAGGPGNGELFF. The CDR3, as DNA: TGCGCCAGCAGCCAAGGCGGATGGCTAGCGGGGGGTCCGGGGAACGGGGAGCTGTTTTTT.

The rearrangement joins TRBV19 to TRBJ1-2; 8 nucleotides line up with TRBD1. The CDR3 extends over 15 amino acids. Germline V gene data show CDR1 as LNHDA and CDR2 as SQIVND (reference sequence). V was pared by 0 bases and J by 4 bases, with 4 bases of the junction left unmatched. The CDR3 nucleotides read TGTGCCAGTAGTATAGAAGGCAGGGGGCTCTATGGCTACACCTTC. It encodes CASSIEGRGLYGYTF.

This clone occurred once. The chain combines TRBV6-6 with TRBJ2-3; TRBD2 agrees at 8 bases. CDR1 MNHNY and CDR2 SVGAGI come from the germline V gene (reference sequence). Losses at the gene ends were 5 bases for V and 2 bases for J; bases not matched to a gene: 12. The CDR3 runs to 17 residues. CDR3 DNA: TGTGCCAGCAGTCCCCTCGGGGCGGGGGGTTCCACAGATACGCAGTATTTT. Amino acids: CASSPLGAGGSTDTQYF.

V gene TRBV6-1 combines with J gene TRBJ2-3; D is ambiguous. CDR1 MNHNS and CDR2 SASEGT come from the germline V gene. With 1 base removed from V and 0 bases from J, the gap between germline ends came to 11 bases. The CDR3 contains 16 residues. The CDR3 here is CASSEGGYSSTDTQYF. The CDR3, as DNA: TGTGCCAGCAGTGAAGGAGGCTACTCTAGCACAGATACGCAGTATTTT.

About this clone: Other DNA sequences in the sample encode the same CDR3. This chain uses TRBV3-1 (or the pseudogene TRBV3-2) with TRBJ2-2, with 7 bases aligning to TRBD1. Looked up from germline, CDR1 is LGHDT and CDR2 is YNNKEL (reference sequence). The CDR3 extends over 14 amino acids. Trimming took 4 bases from V and 1 from J; bases not matched to a gene: 0. In nucleotides, the CDR3 is TGTGCCAGCAGCCCAGGGGGGAACACCGGGGAGCTGTTTTTT. Protein: CASSPGGNTGELFF.

The chain combines TRBV3-1 (or the pseudogene TRBV3-2) with TRBJ1-3; D is perhaps TRBD1 (5 bases). Germline CDR1 LGHDT, CDR2 YNNKEL (reference sequence). The CDR3 totals 18 residues. V was cut by 2 bases and J by 0 bases, with 17 bases left in between. The CDR3 region is CASSQRQVVQGSGNTIYF. CDR3 DNA sequence: TGTGCCAGCAGCCAACGGCAGGTCGTCCAGGGCTCTGGAAACACCATATATTTT.

This chain uses TRBV2 with TRBJ2-2; tentatively, D is TRBD1 (6 bases). The length of the CDR3 is 14 residues. The V and J ends lost 3 bases and 7 bases respectively, with 12 bases between them. CDR1 and CDR2 from the germline V gene are SNHLY and FYNNEI. CDR3 residues: CASSESRGHGELFF. CDR3 DNA: TGTGCCAGCAGTGAGTCCAGGGGACACGGGGAGCTGTTTTTT.

Comment on this clone: This CDR3 is also generated by other DNA sequences in the sample. V is TRBV5-1 and J is TRBJ1-1; D possibly corresponds to TRBD1 (6 bases). The germline CDR1 and CDR2 sequences are SGHRS and YFSETQ. V was cut by 4 bases and J by 2 bases, with 12 bases left in between. This CDR3 spans 14 amino acids. The CDR3 loop is CASSPGGLNTEAFF. CDR3 DNA: TGCGCCAGCAGCCCCGGGGGGCTTAACACTGAAGCTTTCTTT. The full variable domain, with the rest looked up from reference TRBV5-1 and TRBJ1-1, is KAGVTQTPRYLIKTRGQQVTLSCSPISGHRSVSWYQQTPGQGLQFLFEYFSETQRNKGNFPGRFSGRQFSNSRSEMNVSTLELGDSALYLCASSPGGLNTEAFFGQGTRLTVV.

The chain joins TRBV9 to TRBJ2-3, with 8 bases matching TRBD2. Germline V gives CDR1 SGDLS, CDR2 YYNGEE. This CDR3 has 16 residues. The V segment lost 4 bases and the J segment 3 bases; nucleotides outside the gene matches: 10. CDR3 sequence: CASSPGLAHGTDTQYF. CDR3 in DNA: TGTGCCAGCAGCCCAGGACTAGCCCATGGAACAGATACGCAGTATTTT.

The chain links TRBV6-2 or TRBV6-3 to TRBJ1-6, with no clear D. V was shortened by 5 bases and J by 9 bases, with 17 bases between the two germline ends. The CDR3 covers 15 residues. Germline values: CDR1 MNHEY, CDR2 SVGEGT. This chain's CDR3 is CASSPGSLTSSPLHF. The CDR3 nucleotides are TGTGCCAGCAGTCCGGGATCCTTGACCAGTTCACCCCTCCACTTT.